This T cell receptor beta chain was documented in a study of low-dose radiotherapy and immunotherapy resistance in tumors. The wider study: 1 Gy per fraction was delivered to Cohort 2 every two weeks, for 13 Gy total over 26 weeks.

There are 14 residues in the CDR3. V lost 5 bases to trimming and J lost 0 bases, with 10 bases between them. Germline assignment: CDR1 WNHNN and CDR2 SYGVQD (reference sequence). The time point denotes: after trial treatment. Documented treatment: LDRT plus nivolumab, ipilimumab, low-dose cyclophosphamide and aspirin (RACIN trial). Alpha- and beta-chain coverage of first-strand cDNA came from TRAV- and TRBV-specific primers. With a V-primer adapter and a constant-region primer, TCRs were amplified for approximately 20 PCR cycles. In vitro transcription amplified the mRNA that had been isolated. In TCRdb, the reads were re-called with MiXCR into one record per CDR3 protein. The sample holds around 58,000 distinct CDR3 sequences, 20% to 25% seen once. There are many counts of this clonotype.

This TCR was recovered from a male donor with prostate cancer. The rearrangement links TRBV10-1 to TRBJ2-5; D is unclear. This specimen was PBMCs, taken after low-dose radiotherapy plus immunotherapy. CDR3 sequence: CASSSGQNQETQYF. The CDR3 DNA follows: TGCGCCAGCAGTTCGGGCCAGAACCAAGAGACCCAGTACTTC.